This TCR beta chain was sequenced for a study of memory CD4+ T cells and cytomegalovirus serostatus. The study, taken as a whole, reports: The CMV-associated TCR signature appears largely within the CD4+ memory repertoire.

V was pared by 11 bases and J by 0 bases, with 16 bases between. Germline CDR1 reads SNHLY; CDR2 reads FYNNEI. The CDR3 contains 14 residues. On this clone: The antigen remains unidentified.

Sequencing was performed with immunoSEQ multiplex PCR; in TCRdb, only in-frame clones are kept and a portion is missing. Among around 63,000 clones listed, 75% to 80% were seen once. The sort gate was single viable CD3+CD4+CD8-CD45RO+ cells for memory CD4+ T cells. This clonotype originated in an adult in good health and CMV-seropositive. The specimen sequenced was memory CD4+ T cells from blood. The rearrangement uses TRBV2 and TRBJ1-1, with D perhaps TRBD1 (5 bases). This chain's CDR3 is CAGSGSIMNTEAFF. For the CDR3, the DNA is TGTGCCGGATCAGGGAGCATCATGAACACTGAAGCTTTCTTT. Based on the CDR3 plus reference TRBV2 and TRBJ1-1, the full variable domain is EPEVTQTPSHQVTQMGQEVILRCVPISNHLYFYWYRQILGQKVEFLVSFYNNEISEKSEIFDDQFSVERPDGSNFTLKIRSTKLEDSAMYFCAGSGSIMNTEAFFGQGTRLTVV.